This T cell receptor (beta chain) was obtained from a study of T cells in Graves' hyperthyroidism and ophthalmopathy. CDR1 is MDHEN, CDR2 SYDVKM, per germline. The CDR3 extends over 13 amino acids. Trimming removed 6 bases from V and 2 bases from J, with 10 bases in between. Amplification of TCR beta CDR3 regions was performed using RNA transcripts as template. First-round RT-PCR targeting the TCR CDR3 was performed with the HTBI primer set. One entry per CDR3 protein, called by TCRdb with MiXCR from the multiplex PCR reads. This sample yields roughly 380,000 distinct CDR3 sequences, of which roughly 18% are seen a single time; roughly 16% belongs to the top ten. This clonotype was seen a handful of times.

This chain uses TRBV28 with TRBJ2-5; D call uncertain. The TCR originated in a middle-aged woman with Graves' ophthalmopathy. Sequencing was performed on blood. CDR3 in amino acids: CASSSGPQETQYF. In DNA, the CDR3 is TGTGCCAGCAGCTCGGGTCCTCAAGAGACCCAGTACTTC.